This T cell receptor (beta chain) was captured by sequencing in a study of blood T cell repertoires in COVID-19. The CDR3 is made up of 13 amino acids. Trimming stripped 9 bases from V and 1 base from J, with 10 bases between. In germline, CDR1 is KGHDR, CDR2 SFDVKD. In the source study's methods: Reference gene primer amplification in the assay estimated nucleated cell counts. Libraries were prepared by immunoSEQ multiplex PCR; TCRdb keeps only in-frame clonotypes and omits some of them. That table is the source of V, J and clone size, and D and trimming were worked out from the DNA. The table has approximately 470,000 clones, around 85% seen once; the top ten hold approximately 3.2%.

This clonotype was obtained from a human donor in a cohort sampled during active COVID-19. The genes are TRBV24-1 and TRBJ2-3; TRBD1 is a possible D gene (6 bases). Source material: peripheral blood. CDR3 nucleotide sequence: TGTGCCACCCAGGACAGCCGCACAGATACGCAGTATTTT. It translates to CATQDSRTDTQYF.